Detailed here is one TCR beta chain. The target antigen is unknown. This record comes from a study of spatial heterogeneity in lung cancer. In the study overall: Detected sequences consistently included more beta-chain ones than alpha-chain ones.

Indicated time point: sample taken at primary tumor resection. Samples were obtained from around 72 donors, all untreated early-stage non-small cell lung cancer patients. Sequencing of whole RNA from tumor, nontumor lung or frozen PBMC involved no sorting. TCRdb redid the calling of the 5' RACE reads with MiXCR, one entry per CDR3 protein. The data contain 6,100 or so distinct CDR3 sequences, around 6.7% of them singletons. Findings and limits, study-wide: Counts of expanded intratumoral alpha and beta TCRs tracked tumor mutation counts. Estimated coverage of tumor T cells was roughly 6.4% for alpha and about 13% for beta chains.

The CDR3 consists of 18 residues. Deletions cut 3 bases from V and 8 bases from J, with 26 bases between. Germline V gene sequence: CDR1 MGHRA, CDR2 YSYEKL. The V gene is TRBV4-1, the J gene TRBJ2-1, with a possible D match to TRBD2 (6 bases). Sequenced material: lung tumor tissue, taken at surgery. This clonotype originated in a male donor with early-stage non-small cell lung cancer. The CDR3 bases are TGCGCCAGCAGCCACCCCTTCGGGGGATTTACGGGAAGCGATGAGCAGTTCTTC. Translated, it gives CASSHPFGGFTGSDEQFF.